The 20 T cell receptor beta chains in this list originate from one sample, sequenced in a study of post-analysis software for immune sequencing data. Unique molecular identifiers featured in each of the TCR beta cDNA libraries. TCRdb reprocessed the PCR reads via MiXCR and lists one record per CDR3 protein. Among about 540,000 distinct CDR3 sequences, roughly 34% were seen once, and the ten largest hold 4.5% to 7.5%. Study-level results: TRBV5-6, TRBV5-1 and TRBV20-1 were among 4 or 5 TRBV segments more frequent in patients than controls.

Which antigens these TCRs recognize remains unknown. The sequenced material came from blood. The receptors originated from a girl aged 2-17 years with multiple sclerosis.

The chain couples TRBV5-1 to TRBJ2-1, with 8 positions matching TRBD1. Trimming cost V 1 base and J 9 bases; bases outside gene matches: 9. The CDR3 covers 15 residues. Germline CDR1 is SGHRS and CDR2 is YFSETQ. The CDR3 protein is CASSLSGQEDGEQFF. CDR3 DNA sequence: TGCGCCAGCAGCTTGTCGGGACAGGAAGACGGTGAGCAGTTCTTC.

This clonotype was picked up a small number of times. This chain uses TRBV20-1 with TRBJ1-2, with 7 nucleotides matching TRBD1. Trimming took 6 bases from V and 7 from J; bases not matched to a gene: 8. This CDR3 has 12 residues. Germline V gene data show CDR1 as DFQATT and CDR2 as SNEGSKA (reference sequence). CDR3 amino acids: CSARGTSAGYTF. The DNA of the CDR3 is TGCAGTGCCAGGGGGACTTCCGCTGGCTACACCTTC.

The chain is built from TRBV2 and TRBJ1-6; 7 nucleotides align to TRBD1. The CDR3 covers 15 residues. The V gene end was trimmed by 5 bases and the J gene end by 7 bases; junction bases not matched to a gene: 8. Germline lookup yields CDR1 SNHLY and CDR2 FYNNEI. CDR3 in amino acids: CASSKPGQLNSPLHF. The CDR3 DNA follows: TGTGCCAGCAGTAAACCGGGACAGCTCAATTCACCCCTCCACTTT.

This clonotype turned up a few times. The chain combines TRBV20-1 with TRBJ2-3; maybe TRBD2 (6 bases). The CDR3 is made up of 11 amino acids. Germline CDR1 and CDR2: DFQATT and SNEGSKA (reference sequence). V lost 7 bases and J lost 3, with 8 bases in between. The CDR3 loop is CSGGDTDTQYF. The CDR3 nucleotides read TGCAGTGGGGGGGATACAGATACGCAGTATTTT.

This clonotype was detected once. The DNA of the CDR3 is TGCAGTGCTAGAGTGGCAGGGAGCACTGAAGCTTTCTTT. This encodes CSARVAGSTEAFF. V usage is TRBV20-1 and J usage is TRBJ1-1, with TRBD1 as a possible D gene (5 bases). CDR3 length equals 13 residues. The V gene lost 1 base and the J gene lost 4 bases, with 10 bases spanning the gap. Per the germline V gene, CDR1 is DFQATT and CDR2 is SNEGSKA (reference sequence).

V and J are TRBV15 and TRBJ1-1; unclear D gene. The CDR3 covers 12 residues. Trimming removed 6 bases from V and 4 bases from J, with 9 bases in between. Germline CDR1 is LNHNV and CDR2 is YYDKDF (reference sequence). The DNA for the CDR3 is TGTGCCACCAGGGCGGTGGCCACTGAAGCTTTCTTT. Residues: CATRAVATEAFF.

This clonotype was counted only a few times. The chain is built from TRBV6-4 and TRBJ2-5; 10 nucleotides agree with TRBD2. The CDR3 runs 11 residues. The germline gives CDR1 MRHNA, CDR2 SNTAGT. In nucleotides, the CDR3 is TGTGCATCCAGCGGGGGGGCGAGGTCGTACTTC. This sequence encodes CASSGGARSYF.

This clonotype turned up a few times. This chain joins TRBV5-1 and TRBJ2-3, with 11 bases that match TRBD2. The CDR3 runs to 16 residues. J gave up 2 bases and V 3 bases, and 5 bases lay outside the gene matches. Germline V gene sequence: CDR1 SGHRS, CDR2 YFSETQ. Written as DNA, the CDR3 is TGCGCCAGCAGCTCCCCTAGCGGGGGGTTCACAGATACGCAGTATTTT. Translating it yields CASSSPSGGFTDTQYF.

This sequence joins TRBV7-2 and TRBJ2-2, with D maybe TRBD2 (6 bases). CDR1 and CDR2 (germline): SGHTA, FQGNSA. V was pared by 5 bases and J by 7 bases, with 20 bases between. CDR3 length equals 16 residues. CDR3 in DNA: TGTGCCAGCAGCCAAAAAACTAGCCCTGTTAGCGGGGAGCTGTTTTTT. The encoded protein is CASSQKTSPVSGELFF. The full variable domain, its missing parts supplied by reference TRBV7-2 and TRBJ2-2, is GAGVSQSPSNKVTEKGKDVELRCDPISGHTALYWYRQSLGQGLEFLIYFQGNSAPDKSGLPSDRFSAERTGGSVSTLTIQRTQQEDSAVYLCASSQKTSPVSGELFFGEGSRLTVL.

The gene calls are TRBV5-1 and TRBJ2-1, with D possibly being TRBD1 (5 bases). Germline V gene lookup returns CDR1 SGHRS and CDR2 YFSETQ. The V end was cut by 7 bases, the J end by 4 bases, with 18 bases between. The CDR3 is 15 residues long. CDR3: CASALSQGDYNEQFF. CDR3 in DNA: TGCGCCAGCGCCCTCTCCCAGGGCGATTACAATGAGCAGTTCTTC.

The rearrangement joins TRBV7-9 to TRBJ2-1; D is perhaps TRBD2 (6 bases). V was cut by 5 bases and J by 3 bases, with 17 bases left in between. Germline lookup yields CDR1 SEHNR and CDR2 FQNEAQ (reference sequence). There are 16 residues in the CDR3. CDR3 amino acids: CASSIIPGALYNEQFF. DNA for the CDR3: TGTGCCAGCAGCATAATCCCGGGAGCTCTCTACAATGAGCAGTTCTTC.

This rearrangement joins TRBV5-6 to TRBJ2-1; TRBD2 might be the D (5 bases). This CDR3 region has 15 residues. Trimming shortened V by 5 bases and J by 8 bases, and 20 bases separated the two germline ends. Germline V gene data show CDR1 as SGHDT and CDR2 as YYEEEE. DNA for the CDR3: TGTGCCAGCAGATACGGAGGCGGCCGGGGAGATGAGCAGTTCTTC. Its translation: CASRYGGGRGDEQFF.

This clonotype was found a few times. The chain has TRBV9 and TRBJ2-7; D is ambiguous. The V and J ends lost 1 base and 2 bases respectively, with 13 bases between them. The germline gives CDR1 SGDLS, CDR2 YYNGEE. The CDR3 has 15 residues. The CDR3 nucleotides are TGTGCCAGCAGCGTAAATGAGGTTAGCACCTACGAGCAGTACTTC. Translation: CASSVNEVSTYEQYF.

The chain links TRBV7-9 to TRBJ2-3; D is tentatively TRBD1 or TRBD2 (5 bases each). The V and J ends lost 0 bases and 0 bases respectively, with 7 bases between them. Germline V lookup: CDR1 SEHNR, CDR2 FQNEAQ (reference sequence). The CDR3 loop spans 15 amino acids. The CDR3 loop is CASSLARDSTDTQYF. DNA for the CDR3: TGTGCCAGCAGCTTAGCGAGGGACAGCACAGATACGCAGTATTTT. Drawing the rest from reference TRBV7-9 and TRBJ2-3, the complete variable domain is DTGVSQNPRHKITKRGQNVTFRCDPISEHNRLYWYRQTLGQGPEFLTYFQNEAQLEKSRLLSDRFSAERPKGSFSTLEIQRTEQGDSAMYLCASSLARDSTDTQYFGPGTRLTVL.

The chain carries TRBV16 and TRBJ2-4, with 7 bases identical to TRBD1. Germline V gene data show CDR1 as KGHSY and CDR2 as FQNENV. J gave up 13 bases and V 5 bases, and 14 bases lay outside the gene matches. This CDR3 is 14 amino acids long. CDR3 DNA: TGTGCCAGCAGCTGGGGGACAGCCTTGAGGGAGCAGTACTTC. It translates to CASSWGTALREQYF.

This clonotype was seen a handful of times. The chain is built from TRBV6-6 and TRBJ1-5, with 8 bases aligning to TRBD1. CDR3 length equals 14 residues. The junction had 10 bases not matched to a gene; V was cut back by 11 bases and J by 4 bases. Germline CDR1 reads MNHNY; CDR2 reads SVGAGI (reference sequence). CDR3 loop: CAGRLTGANQPQHF. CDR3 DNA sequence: TGTGCCGGACGACTGACAGGGGCGAATCAGCCCCAGCATTTT.

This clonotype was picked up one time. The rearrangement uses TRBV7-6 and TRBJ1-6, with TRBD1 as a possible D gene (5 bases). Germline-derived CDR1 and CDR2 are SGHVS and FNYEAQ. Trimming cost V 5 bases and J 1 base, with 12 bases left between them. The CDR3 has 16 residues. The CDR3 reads CASSPGGRSYNSPLHF. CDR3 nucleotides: TGTGCCAGCAGCCCCGGGGGGAGGTCCTATAATTCACCCCTCCACTTT.

CDR3 sequence (DNA): TGCAGTGCTAGCGGGGGGGCAGTAGGAGAGACCCAGTACTTC. Translation: CSASGGAVGETQYF. The V gene is TRBV20-1, the J gene TRBJ2-5, with 8 bases that match TRBD2. The CDR3 consists of 14 residues. Trimming removed 3 bases from V and 4 bases from J; junction bases left unmatched: 7. Germline V lookup: CDR1 DFQATT, CDR2 SNEGSKA (reference sequence).

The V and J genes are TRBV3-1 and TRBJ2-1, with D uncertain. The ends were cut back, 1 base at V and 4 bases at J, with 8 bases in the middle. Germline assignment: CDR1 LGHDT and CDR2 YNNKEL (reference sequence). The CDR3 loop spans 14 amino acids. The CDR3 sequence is CASSQAAVYNEQFF. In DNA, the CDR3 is TGTGCCAGCAGCCAAGCAGCAGTTTACAATGAGCAGTTCTTC.

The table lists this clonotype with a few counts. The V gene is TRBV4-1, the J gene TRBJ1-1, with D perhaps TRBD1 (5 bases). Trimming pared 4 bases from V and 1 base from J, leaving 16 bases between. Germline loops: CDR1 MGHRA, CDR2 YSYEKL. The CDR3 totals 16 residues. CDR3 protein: CASSRERLRGNTEAFF. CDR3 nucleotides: TGCGCCAGCAGCCGAGAGAGACTTAGGGGGAACACTGAAGCTTTCTTT.